A selection of T cell receptor beta chains follows, all from one sample in a study of control samples from healthy donors and cancer patients. TCRdb keeps only in-frame clones here, not all; method: immunoSEQ multiplex PCR. The sample yields 390,000 or so clones, approximately 92% seen once. The sequenced sample consisted of PBMCs. The receptors derive from a man aged 40-49 years with head and neck cancer. CDR3s include the opening cysteine and the closing phenylalanine or tryptophan. D genes are given only for firm matches. Expanded clones get a size class; other rows say once, few or many, or leave the size out.

.,.,TRBV27,TRBJ2-7,CASSPSGGEQYF,TGTGCCAGCAGCCCCTCTGGTGGGGAGCAGTACTTC
.,.,TRBV7-3,TRBJ2-1,CASSLVAGSSYNEQFF,TGTGCCAGCAGCTTAGTTGCAGGGAGCTCCTACAATGAGCAGTTCTTC
.,.,TRBV28,TRBJ1-6,CATQLGQGYYNSPLHF,TGTGCCACGCAACTGGGGCAGGGCTACTATAATTCACCCCTCCACTTT
TRBD2,.,TRBV19,TRBJ2-1,CASSIVAGGPGDEQFF,TGTGCCAGTAGTATAGTGGCGGGAGGGCCGGGCGATGAGCAGTTCTTC
.,.,TRBV11-2,TRBJ1-1,CASSLPETNTEAFF,TGTGCCAGCAGCTTACCAGAGACGAACACTGAAGCTTTCTTT
.,once,TRBV9,TRBJ2-3,CASSVGSSTEGSTDTQYF,TGTGCCAGCAGCGTAGGATCATCTACGGAGGGGAGCACAGATACGCAGTATTTT
TRBD2,.,TRBV4-3,TRBJ2-1,CASSLSGATYNEQFF,TGCGCCAGCAGCCTTAGCGGGGCTACCTACAATGAGCAGTTCTTC
.,.,TRBV23-1,TRBJ2-1,CASSHPHRVGRNEQFF,TGCGCCAGCAGTCATCCTCACCGGGTGGGAAGGAATGAGCAGTTCTTC
.,.,TRBV3-1/TRBV3-2,TRBJ1-1,CASSLTDPNTEAFF,TGTGCCAGCAGCCTTACGGACCCGAACACTGAAGCTTTCTTT
.,.,TRBV5-8,TRBJ1-5,CASSSGRVSNQPQHF,TGTGCCAGCAGTTCAGGACGGGTTAGCAATCAGCCCCAGCATTTT
.,.,TRBV11-2,TRBJ2-7,CASSLNYEQYF,TGTGCCAGCAGCCTTAATTACGAGCAGTACTTC
TRBD1,.,TRBV3-1/TRBV3-2,TRBJ1-6,CASSPDRGPSPLHF,TGTGCCAGCAGCCCCGACAGGGGGCCTTCACCCCTCCACTTT
TRBD2,.,TRBV12-5,TRBJ2-2,CASGRRTSGTGELFF,TGTGCTAGTGGCCGAAGGACTAGCGGGACCGGGGAGCTGTTTTTT
.,.,TRBV4-2,TRBJ2-1,CASSPRTQYNEQFF,TGTGCCAGCAGCCCCCGGACTCAATACAATGAGCAGTTCTTC
.,.,TRBV6-1,TRBJ1-2,CASSEIIFEFAHSGYTF,TGTGCCAGCAGTGAAATTATTTTCGAGTTCGCGCATAGTGGCTACACCTTC
TRBD2,.,TRBV10-3,TRBJ2-1,CAISLAGDYNEQFF,TGTGCCATCTCCCTAGCGGGAGACTACAATGAGCAGTTCTTC
.,few,TRBV4-1,TRBJ2-3,CASSQGPGTDTQYF,TGCGCCAGCAGCCAGGGGCCGGGCACAGATACGCAGTATTTT
TRBD1,.,TRBV19,TRBJ1-2,CASSIDRGGYTF,TGTGCCAGTAGTATCGACAGGGGCGGCTACACCTTC
.,.,TRBV9,TRBJ1-1,CASSARLGEAFF,TGTGCCAGCAGCGCCCGCCTCGGGGAAGCTTTCTTT
TRBD2,.,TRBV3-1/TRBV3-2,TRBJ2-7,CASSQAFAGGEQYF,TGTGCCAGCAGCCAAGCTTTCGCGGGGGGCGAGCAGTACTTC
.,once,TRBV4-2,TRBJ1-3,CASSQEVLSSGNTIYF,TGTGCCAGCAGCCAAGAAGTGTTGAGCTCTGGAAACACCATATATTTT
.,.,TRBV9,TRBJ1-1,CASSVGVGVGNTEAFF,TGTGCCAGCAGCGTAGGGGTAGGGGTCGGGAACACTGAAGCTTTCTTT
.,.,TRBV29-1,TRBJ2-7,CSAWDGMDSYEQYF,TGCAGCGCCTGGGACGGCATGGACTCCTACGAGCAGTACTTC